Sample share makes the clone carrying this T cell receptor (gamma chain) medium-sized. This sample was included in a study of human gamma delta and Vdelta1 T cells. TCRdb reapplied CATT to the PCR reads. This sample has fewer than 3,500 gamma-chain clones, with roughly 5.2% found just once. This CDR3 has 14 amino acids. With 2 bases clipped from V and 0 bases from J, the junction kept 4 bases outside the gene matches. Per germline, CDR1 EGSNGY and CDR2 YDSYNSKV. The sample comprised naive CD27+ Vdelta1 gamma-delta T cells from blood. The clonotype originates from a human donor in good health. The rearrangement joins TRGV2 to TRGJ1 or TRGJ2. DNA for the CDR3: TGTGCCACCTGGGACGAGACGAATTATTATAAGAAACTCTTT. Amino acid sequence: CATWDETNYYKKLF.